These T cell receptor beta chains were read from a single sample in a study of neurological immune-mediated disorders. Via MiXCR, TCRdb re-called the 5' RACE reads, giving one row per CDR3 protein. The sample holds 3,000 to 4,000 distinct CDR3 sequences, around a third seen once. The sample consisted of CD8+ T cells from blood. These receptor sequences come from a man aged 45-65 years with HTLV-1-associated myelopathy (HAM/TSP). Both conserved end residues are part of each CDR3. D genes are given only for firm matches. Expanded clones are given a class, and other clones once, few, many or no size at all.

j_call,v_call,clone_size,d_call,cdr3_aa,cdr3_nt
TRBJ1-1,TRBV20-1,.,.,CSASGEAFF,TGCAGTGCTTCAGGGGAAGCTTTCTTT
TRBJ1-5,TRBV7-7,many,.,CASSLGAGQPQHF,TGTGCCAGCAGCCTCGGGGCGGGTCAGCCCCAGCATTTT
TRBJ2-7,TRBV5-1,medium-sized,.,CASSLVGGAYEQYF,TGCGCCAGCAGCTTGGTAGGGGGGGCCTACGAGCAGTACTTC
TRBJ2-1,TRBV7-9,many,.,CASKPDRYNEQFF,TGTGCCAGCAAACCGGACAGATACAATGAGCAGTTCTTC
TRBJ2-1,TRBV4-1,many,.,CASSPLSGREQFF,TGCGCCAGCAGCCCCCTGTCAGGTCGAGAGCAGTTCTTC
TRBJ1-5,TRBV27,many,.,CASSAQGLNQPQHF,TGTGCCAGCAGTGCGCAGGGACTCAATCAGCCCCAGCATTTT
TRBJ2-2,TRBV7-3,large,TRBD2,CASSLGLARAPPGELFF,TGTGCCAGCAGCTTAGGACTAGCGAGGGCGCCGCCCGGGGAGCTGTTTTTT
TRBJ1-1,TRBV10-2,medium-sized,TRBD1,CASRGTANTEAFF,TGCGCCAGCCGCGGGACAGCGAACACTGAAGCTTTCTTT
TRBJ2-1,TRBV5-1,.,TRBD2,CASGTSGNEQFF,TGCGCCAGCGGGACTAGCGGCAATGAGCAGTTCTTC
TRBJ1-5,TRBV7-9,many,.,CASSPGRREPQHF,TGTGCCAGCAGCCCAGGACGAAGGGAGCCCCAGCATTTT
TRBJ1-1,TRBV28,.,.,CASSTVAGGGYTEAFF,TGTGCCAGCAGCACAGTTGCCGGGGGGGGATACACTGAAGCTTTCTTT
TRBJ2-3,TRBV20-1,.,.,CSARSAGGSPDTQYF,TGCAGTGCTAGAAGCGCAGGGGGGAGTCCAGATACGCAGTATTTT
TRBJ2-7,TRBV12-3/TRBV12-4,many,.,CASGQGGGEQYF,TGTGCCAGCGGCCAAGGGGGGGGCGAGCAGTACTTC
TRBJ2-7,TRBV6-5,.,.,CASTDTSGSYEQYF,TGTGCCAGCACCGACACCTCAGGCTCCTACGAGCAGTACTTC
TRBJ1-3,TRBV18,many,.,CASSPRDEDSGNTIYF,TGTGCCAGCTCACCCCGGGACGAGGACTCTGGAAACACCATATATTTT
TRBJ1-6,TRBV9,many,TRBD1,CASSDGTGGSSPLHF,TGTGCCAGCAGCGACGGGACAGGGGGCAGTTCACCCCTCCACTTT
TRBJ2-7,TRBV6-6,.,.,CASTREPEGEQYF,TGTGCCAGCACCCGCGAACCGGAGGGAGAGCAGTACTTC
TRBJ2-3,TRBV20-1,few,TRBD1,CSASRGLGGTDTQYF,TGCAGTGCTAGCAGGGGGCTAGGCGGCACAGATACGCAGTATTTT
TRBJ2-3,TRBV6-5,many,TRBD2,CASSFSRGDSTDTQYF,TGTGCCAGCAGTTTTAGTCGGGGGGATAGCACAGATACGCAGTATTTT
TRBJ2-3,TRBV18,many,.,CASSPPRQSTDTQYF,TGTGCCAGCTCACCACCGCGACAAAGCACAGATACGCAGTATTTT
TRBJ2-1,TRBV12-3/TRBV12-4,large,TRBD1,CASSFLVTGVSEQFF,TGTGCCAGCAGTTTTTTAGTCACAGGGGTTAGTGAGCAGTTCTTC
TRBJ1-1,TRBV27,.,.,CARYMEVNTEAFF,TGTGCCAGATACATGGAGGTGAACACTGAAGCTTTCTTT
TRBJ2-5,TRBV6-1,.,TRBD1,CASSSPDRGQETQYF,TGTGCCAGCAGTTCCCCGGACAGGGGGCAAGAGACCCAGTACTTC
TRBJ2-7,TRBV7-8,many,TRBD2,CASSFWLAGGPISYEQYF,TGTGCCAGCAGCTTTTGGCTAGCGGGAGGACCGATCTCCTACGAGCAGTACTTC
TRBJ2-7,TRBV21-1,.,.,CASSTEDRSYEQYF,TGTGCCAGCAGCACAGAGGACAGGTCCTACGAGCAGTACTTC
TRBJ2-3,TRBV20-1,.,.,CSARSGLVTSTDTQYF,TGCAGTGCCAGATCGGGGCTAGTGACTAGCACAGATACGCAGTATTTT
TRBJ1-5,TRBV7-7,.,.,CVSSLGAGQPQHF,TGTGTCAGCAGCCTCGGGGCGGGTCAGCCCCAGCATTTT